The 6 T cell receptor beta chains listed next were all sequenced from one sample in a study of beta chain features in type 1 diabetes. What was sequenced were expressed TCRB transcripts, since all of the isolated RNA had been reverse transcribed. Sequencing used immunoSEQ multiplex PCR; TCRdb keeps in-frame clones, though not all of them. There are 200,000 to 250,000 clones in the sample; over 9.5% occur only once, and about 0.037% lies in the top ten. The sample consisted of naive CD4+ T cells from blood. These receptors originate from a woman aged 18-30 years in good health.

The chain uses TRBV7-3 and TRBJ1-1; a weak D match, TRBD1 (6 bases). Trimming removed 5 bases from V and 8 bases from J, with 24 bases in between. The CDR3 totals 16 residues. Germline values: CDR1 SGHTA, CDR2 FQGTGA. The CDR3 DNA reads TGTGCCAGCAGCGACCATCCGGGACAAACTTTAAGCGAAGCTTTCTTT. As protein: CASSDHPGQTLSEAFF.

This clone was seen a few times. This sequence joins TRBV11-2 and TRBJ2-1; possibly TRBD1 for D (6 bases). Germline CDR1 is SGHAT and CDR2 is FQNNGV. The CDR3 has 13 residues. Trimming left V 3 bases short and J 5 bases short, with 8 bases between. In DNA form, the CDR3 reads TGTGCCAGCAGCTTCGGACAGAACAATGAGCAGTTCTTC. Protein sequence: CASSFGQNNEQFF.

This clone came up a few times. The gene calls are TRBV2 and TRBJ1-2, with 9 bases identical to TRBD1. The CDR3 totals 15 residues. The trim removed 6 bases at V and 2 bases at J, leaving 7 bases unmatched. Germline CDR1 and CDR2: SNHLY and FYNNEI. The CDR3: CASRMGQGSNYGYTF. DNA of the CDR3: TGTGCCAGCAGGATGGGACAGGGAAGCAACTATGGCTACACCTTC.

V and J are TRBV5-4 and TRBJ2-7, with 8 positions matching TRBD2. V shed 4 bases, J shed 4 bases, and the junction held 10 bases outside the gene matches. CDR1 and CDR2 from the germline V gene are SGHNT and YYREEE (reference sequence). This CDR3 spans 15 amino acids. CDR3 sequence reads: CASSLDGGGLYEQYF. The CDR3 bases are TGTGCCAGCAGCCTCGACGGGGGGGGGCTTTACGAGCAGTACTTC.

V is TRBV28 and J is TRBJ2-2; 7 bases agree with TRBD1. V gave up 4 bases and J gave up 0 bases; unmatched junction bases: 5. Germline CDR1 is MDHEN and CDR2 is SYDVKM. This CDR3 has 16 residues. The CDR3 region is CASSSSGTANTGELFF. CDR3 nucleotide sequence: TGTGCCAGCAGTTCTTCCGGGACAGCGAACACCGGGGAGCTGTTTTTT. Variable domain in full (rest from reference TRBV28 and TRBJ2-2): DVKVTQSSRYLVKRTGEKVFLECVQDMDHENMFWYRQDPGLGLRLIYFSYDVKMKEKGDIPEGYSVSREKKERFSLILESASTNQTSMYLCASSSSGTANTGELFFGEGSRLTVL.

This chain's CDR3 is CASSLDGTPIETQYF. Here the CDR3 DNA reads TGCGCCAGCAGCTTGGATGGGACTCCAATTGAGACCCAGTACTTC. The genes are TRBV5-1 and TRBJ2-5, with a weak D call TRBD2 (6 bases). Per germline, CDR1 SGHRS and CDR2 YFSETQ. Trimming took off 0 bases at V and 5 bases at J, with 14 bases between the two ends. CDR3 size: 15 residues.